A single TCR beta chain is shown here with its context. Its matching antigen is unknown. The CDR3 is 13 residues long. Germline V CDR1 and CDR2: LGHDT, YNNKEL (reference sequence). J lost 3 bases, V lost 4 bases, and 2 bases had no gene match. TCRdb redid the calling of the 5' RACE reads with MiXCR, one entry per CDR3 protein. In the table there are 40,000 to 60,000 distinct CDR3 sequences, over 8.5% of which are singletons. This sample is drawn from a study of T-cell memory formation after mild COVID-19. Study details: Largely donor-specific TCR clusters were found. Study outcomes and limitations: Contracting CD8+ clones were enriched in EMRA, CD4+ mainly in CM and EM. A subset of responding clones appeared in pre-infection memory, suggesting cross-reactive memory joined.

The genes are TRBV3-1 and TRBJ1-2; 7 bases line up with TRBD1. The clonotype was recovered from an adult woman who had mild COVID-19 (a few samples of this study predate the infection). Cell type and time point are not known. Sample: PBMCs or a T cell subset sorted from them (not recorded which). CDR3 DNA sequence: TGTGCCAGCAGCCGGGACAGTTACTATGGCTACACCTTC. This codes for CASSRDSYYGYTF.